The 15 T cell receptor beta chains presented below share a single source sample, sequenced in a study of blood T cell repertoires in COVID-19. Sequencing was performed with immunoSEQ multiplex PCR; in TCRdb, only in-frame clones are kept and a portion is missing. The profile covers under 95,000 clones, with around nine tenths appearing a single time and 5.1% taken by the ten largest. Input material: peripheral blood. The receptor source for this set is a man aged 35-49 years with acute or convalescent COVID-19.

The chain uses TRBV30 and TRBJ2-7; 10 nucleotides agree with TRBD1. Germline assignment: CDR1 GTSNPN and CDR2 SVGIG (reference sequence). The CDR3 sequence is 11 residues long. With V trimmed by 5 bases and J by 5 bases, 0 bases remained unmatched. CDR3 loop: CAWDRGHEQYF. CDR3 nucleotide sequence: TGTGCCTGGGACAGGGGGCACGAGCAGTACTTC. The full variable domain, in which reference TRBV30 and TRBJ2-7 provide the parts outside the CDR3, is SQTIHQWPATLVQPVGSPLSLECTVEGTSNPNLYWYRQAAGRGLQLLFYSVGIGQISSEVPQNLSASRPQDRQFILSSKKLLLSDSGFYLCAWDRGHEQYFGPGTRLTVT.

The V and J genes are TRBV19 and TRBJ1-5; D gene ambiguous. This CDR3 is built from 15 residues. The V gene's germline CDR1 is LNHDA and CDR2 SQIVND (reference sequence). Trimming took 5 bases from V and 3 from J, leaving 14 bases between them. The CDR3 reads CASSRFEEPNQPQHF. In DNA, the CDR3 is TGTGCCAGTAGTCGGTTTGAAGAACCCAATCAGCCCCAGCATTTT.

V is TRBV7-6 and J is TRBJ2-3, with 9 bases fitting TRBD1. This CDR3 region has 16 residues. Germline lookup yields CDR1 SGHVS and CDR2 FNYEAQ. The V gene end was trimmed by 4 bases and the J gene end by 5 bases; junction bases not matched to a gene: 10. The CDR3 here is CASSSGQGSWVDTQYF. The DNA for the CDR3 is TGTGCCAGCAGCTCGGGACAGGGATCCTGGGTAGATACGCAGTATTTT. Drawing the rest from reference TRBV7-6 and TRBJ2-3, the complete variable domain is GAGVSQSPRYKVTKRGQDVALRCDPISGHVSLYWYRQALGQGPEFLTYFNYEAQQDKSGLPNDRFSAERPEGSISTLTIQRTEQRDSAMYRCASSSGQGSWVDTQYFGPGTRLTVL.

The chain employs TRBV5-6 and TRBJ1-2, with 8 bases identical to TRBD1. This CDR3 has 13 residues. J was trimmed by 7 bases and V by 3 bases; bases with no gene match: 5. Germline CDR1 SGHDT, CDR2 YYEEEE. CDR3 residues: CASSSDRGRGYTF. The CDR3 DNA reads TGTGCCAGCAGCTCTGACAGGGGACGTGGCTACACCTTC.

The genes are TRBV6-6 and TRBJ1-3; D ambiguous. The CDR3 sequence is 15 residues long. Looked up from germline, CDR1 is MNHNY and CDR2 is SVGAGI (reference sequence). Trimming shortened V by 2 bases and J by 0 bases, and 8 bases separated the two germline ends. CDR3: CASSYGESSGNTIYF. CDR3 nucleotide sequence: TGTGCCAGCAGTTACGGGGAGAGCTCTGGAAACACCATATATTTT.

This clone was recorded only once. The rearrangement links TRBV2 to TRBJ1-2, with a possible D match to TRBD1 (6 bases). The CDR3 runs to 12 residues. Between the trimmed V and J ends, which lost 7 bases and 6 bases, there was a span of 12 bases. CDR1 and CDR2 (germline): SNHLY, FYNNEI. In nucleotides, the CDR3 is TGTGCCAGCACTGCAGGGGTGGATGGCTACACCTTC. It encodes CASTAGVDGYTF.

Only one count was recorded for this clone. The chain employs TRBV13 and TRBJ1-1; D gene unclear. Germline CDR1 PRHDT, CDR2 FYEKMQ (reference sequence). The CDR3 extends over 13 amino acids. V shed 5 bases and J shed 6 bases, with 13 bases lying between them. The CDR3 bases are TGTGCCAGCAGCGAGCGGGGTGCGTCTGAAGCTTTCTTT. It encodes CASSERGASEAFF. Supplemented by reference TRBV13 and TRBJ1-1, the full variable domain reads AAGVIQSPRHLIKEKRETATLKCYPIPRHDTVYWYQQGPGQDPQFLISFYEKMQSDKGSIPDRFSAQQFSDYHSELNMSSLELGDSALYFCASSERGASEAFFGQGTRLTVV.

The chain joins TRBV5-6 to TRBJ2-1; TRBD1 matches 9 bases. Germline CDR1 is SGHDT and CDR2 is YYEEEE. This CDR3 is 15 amino acids long. Trimming removed 3 bases from V and 2 bases from J; junction bases left unmatched: 3. This CDR3 is CASSSTGGPYNEQFF. CDR3 DNA sequence: TGTGCCAGCAGCTCAACAGGGGGCCCCTACAATGAGCAGTTCTTC.

This chain links TRBV11-2 with TRBJ2-3; no clear D. Germline-derived CDR1 and CDR2 are SGHAT and FQNNGV. Trimming shortened V by 1 base and J by 1 base, and 3 bases separated the two germline ends. The CDR3 spans 13 residues. The CDR3 sequence: CASSLAGTDTQYF. CDR3 DNA sequence: TGTGCCAGCAGCTTAGCAGGCACAGATACGCAGTATTTT.

The V gene is TRBV18, the J gene TRBJ1-3; D remains ambiguous. The V end was cut by 3 bases, the J end by 0 bases, with 9 bases between. Per germline, CDR1 KGHSH and CDR2 LQKENI. The CDR3 spans 15 residues. The chain's CDR3 is CASSPERTSGNTIYF. For the CDR3, the DNA is TGTGCCAGCTCACCTGAGCGAACCTCTGGAAACACCATATATTTT.

This rearrangement joins TRBV5-6 to TRBJ1-3, with D possibly matching TRBD1 (6 bases). V lost 0 bases to trimming and J lost 0 bases, with 10 bases between them. The CDR3 length is 16 residues. Germline V lookup: CDR1 SGHDT, CDR2 YYEEEE. CDR3 residues: CASSLGTAYSGNTIYF. In nucleotides, the CDR3 is TGTGCCAGCAGCTTGGGGACAGCCTACTCTGGAAACACCATATATTTT.

The gene calls are TRBV12-5 and TRBJ2-3; 7 nucleotides agree with TRBD2. Germline values: CDR1 LGHNT, CDR2 FRNRAP. V was pared by 7 bases and J by 2 bases, with 9 bases of the junction left unmatched. There are 15 residues in the CDR3. CDR3 bases: TGTGCTAGTGTTAAGCCAGGACTAGTCACAGATACGCAGTATTTT. It yields the protein CASVKPGLVTDTQYF.

This clone was seen only a few times. V and J are TRBV9 and TRBJ2-7, with 11 bases lining up with TRBD1. Germline CDR1 is SGDLS and CDR2 is YYNGEE. With 0 bases clipped from V and 6 bases from J, the junction kept 2 bases outside the gene matches. CDR3 length: 14 residues. The CDR3: CASSVAGQGGEQYF. For the CDR3, the DNA is TGTGCCAGCAGCGTAGCGGGACAGGGGGGCGAGCAGTACTTC.

This clone was seen a single time. The chain couples TRBV6-6 to TRBJ1-4; the D is unclear. This CDR3 spans 16 amino acids. The germline V and J ends were trimmed by 2 bases and 0 bases, with 10 bases remaining between them. Germline V gene sequence: CDR1 MNHNY, CDR2 SVGAGI (reference sequence). As DNA, the CDR3 is TGTGCCAGCAGTTACGATTCTATTGCAACTAATGAAAAACTGTTTTTT. The encoded protein is CASSYDSIATNEKLFF.

This clone appeared many times. This sequence joins TRBV5-1 and TRBJ1-1; possible D gene TRBD1, 6 bases. Germline lookup yields CDR1 SGHRS and CDR2 YFSETQ. There are 14 residues in the CDR3. V lost 4 bases to trimming and J lost 1 base, with 11 bases between them. The chain's CDR3 is CASSAGERNTEAFF. CDR3 coding DNA: TGCGCCAGCAGCGCAGGGGAACGGAACACTGAAGCTTTCTTT.